This T cell receptor beta chain appears in the sequencing data of a study of cytomegalovirus exposure and HLA in healthy donors. CDR1 is MGHDK and CDR2 is SYGVNS in the germline V gene. This CDR3 contains 16 residues. J lost 5 bases, V lost 4 bases, and 11 bases had no gene match. TCRdb's copy holds only in-frame clones and misses some; the assay was immunoSEQ multiplex PCR. Of fewer than 150,000 clones in the sample, 88% were seen once. Sequencing was performed on PBMCs. The J gene is TRBJ1-1, the V gene TRBV25-1; TRBD1 aligns across 9 bases. This TCR was recovered from a woman younger than 35 in good health and CMV-seropositive. The CDR3 reads CASSVTGGAGDTEAFF. The CDR3 nucleotides are TGTGCCAGCAGTGTTACAGGGGGCGCGGGGGATACTGAAGCTTTCTTT. The full variable domain, completed using reference TRBV25-1 and TRBJ1-1, is EADIYQTPRYLVIGTGKKITLECSQTMGHDKMYWYQQDPGMELHLIHYSYGVNSTEKGDLSSESTVSRIRTEHFPLTLESARPSHTSQYLCASSVTGGAGDTEAFFGQGTRLTVV.